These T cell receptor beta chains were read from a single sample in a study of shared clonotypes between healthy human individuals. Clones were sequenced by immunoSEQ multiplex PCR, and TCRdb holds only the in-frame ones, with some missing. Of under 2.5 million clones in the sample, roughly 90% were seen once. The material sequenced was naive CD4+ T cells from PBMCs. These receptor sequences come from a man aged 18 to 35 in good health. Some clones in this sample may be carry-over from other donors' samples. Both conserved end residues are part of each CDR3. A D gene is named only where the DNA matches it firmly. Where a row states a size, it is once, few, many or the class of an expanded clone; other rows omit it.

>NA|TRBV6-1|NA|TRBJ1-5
TGTGCCAGCAGTGAAGTAGGAAGGGGGAATCAGCCCCAGCATTTT
CASSEVGRGNQPQHF
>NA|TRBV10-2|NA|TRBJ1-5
TGCGCCAGCAGTGAGTCGACTGGGAGCCAGCCCAATCAGCCCCAGCATTTT
CASSESTGSQPNQPQHF
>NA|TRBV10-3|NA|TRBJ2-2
TGTGCCATCAGTGAGCCCCCAGGTTTGGGGCAGGGGTCGAACACCGGGGAGCTGTTTTTT
CAISEPPGLGQGSNTGELFF
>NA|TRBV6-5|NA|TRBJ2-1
TGTGCCAGCAGACCCAAGGGAACTGAGCAGTTCTTC
CASRPKGTEQFF
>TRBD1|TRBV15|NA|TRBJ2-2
TGTGCCACCAGCAGAGGACAGGGAGCTACCGGGGAGCTGTTTTTT
CATSRGQGATGELFF
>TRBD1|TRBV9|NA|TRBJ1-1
TGTGCCAGCAGCGTAGGCACAGGGGAGAGGACTGAAGCTTTCTTT
CASSVGTGERTEAFF
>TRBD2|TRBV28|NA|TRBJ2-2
TGTGCCAGCAGCCCTAGCGGGAGGGCCTTAATCGGGGAGCTGTTTTTT
CASSPSGRALIGELFF
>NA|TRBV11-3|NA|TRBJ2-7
TGTGCCAGCAGCGCTGGGACTTCCGAGCAGTACTTC
CASSAGTSEQYF
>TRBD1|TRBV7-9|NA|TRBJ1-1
TGTGCCAGCAGCCCGAGAGAGGACAGGGTGGCTGAAGCTTTCTTT
CASSPREDRVAEAFF
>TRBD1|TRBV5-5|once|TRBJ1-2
TGTGCCAGCCAACAGGGGGGCTATGGCTACACCTTC
CASQQGGYGYTF
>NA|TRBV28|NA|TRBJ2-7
TGTGCCAGCAGTACCGGGCCTATCTCCGAGCAGTACTTC
CASSTGPISEQYF
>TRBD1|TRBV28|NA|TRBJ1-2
TGTGCCAGCAAGGAACAGGGGGCTGTTGGCTACACCTTC
CASKEQGAVGYTF
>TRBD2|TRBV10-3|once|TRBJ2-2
TGTGCCATCAAGGGAGGGAGACAGTCGGACACCGGGGAGCTGTTTTTT
CAIKGGRQSDTGELFF
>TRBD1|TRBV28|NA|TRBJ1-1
TGTGCCAGCAGTTTACGGCAGGGGGCGCGGAACACTGAAGCTTTCTTT
CASSLRQGARNTEAFF
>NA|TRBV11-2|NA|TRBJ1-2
TGTGCCAGCAGACACTCCCAGGGGAGCGGCTACACCTTC
CASRHSQGSGYTF
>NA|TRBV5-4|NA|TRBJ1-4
TGTGCCAGCAGCTTGGGGCAGGTGGGGGAAAAACTGTTTTTT
CASSLGQVGEKLFF
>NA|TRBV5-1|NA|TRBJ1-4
TGCGCCAGCAGCTTGGGATATACAGGAGATGAAAAACTGTTTTTT
CASSLGYTGDEKLFF
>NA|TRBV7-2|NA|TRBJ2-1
TGTGCCAGCAGCCGGGACTCCCATGAGCAGTTCTTC
CASSRDSHEQFF
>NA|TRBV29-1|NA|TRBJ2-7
TGCAGCGTTGAAGATCGGATCTACGAGCAGTACTTC
CSVEDRIYEQYF
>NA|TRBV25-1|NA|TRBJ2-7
TGTGCCAGCAGTGGGTCCTTCTCGGGAGCCTACTTC
CASSGSFSGAYF
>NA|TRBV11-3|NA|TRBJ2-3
TGTGCCAGCAGCTTAGCGGGCGCAGATACGCAGTATTTT
CASSLAGADTQYF
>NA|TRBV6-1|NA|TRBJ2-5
TGTGCCAGCAGTGAATTTCCTAGCGGAGGGGGGGAGACCCAGTACTTC
CASSEFPSGGGETQYF
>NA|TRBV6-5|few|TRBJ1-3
TGTGCCAGCACCACAGGGTCAGGAAACACCATATATTTT
CASTTGSGNTIYF
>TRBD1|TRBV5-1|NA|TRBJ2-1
TGCGCCAGCAGCTTGGGCCCAGGGGGTGGGAGTGTATATGAGCAGTTCTTC
CASSLGPGGGSVYEQFF
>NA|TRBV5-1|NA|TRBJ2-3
TGCGCCAGCAGCGTGGAGGCAAATACGCAGTATTTT
CASSVEANTQYF
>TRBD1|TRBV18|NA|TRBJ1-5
TGTGCCAGCTCACCAGGGACAGGGGGCGTTCAGCCCCAGCATTTT
CASSPGTGGVQPQHF
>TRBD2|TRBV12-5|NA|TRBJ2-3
TGTGCTAGTGGTTTGGGTTCCGGGAGGGCCGCCACAGATACGCAGTATTTT
CASGLGSGRAATDTQYF
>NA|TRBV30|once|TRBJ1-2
TGTGCCTGGGTTGGGGGGGCTCGAGGCTACACCTTC
CAWVGGARGYTF
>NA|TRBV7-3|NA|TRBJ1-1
TGTGCCAGCAGCTTAGGGTTGGTAGGGAACACTGAAGCTTTCTTT
CASSLGLVGNTEAFF
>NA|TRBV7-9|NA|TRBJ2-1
TGTGCCAGCAGCTCTTTGAGGGACATCTTATTCTACAATGAGCAGTTCTTC
CASSSLRDILFYNEQFF
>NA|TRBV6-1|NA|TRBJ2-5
TGTGCCAGCAGTGTGGAGCGGACAGACACCACCCAGTACTTC
CASSVERTDTTQYF
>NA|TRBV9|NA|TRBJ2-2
TGTGCCAGCAGCGTTCGTAGTTTCAGCACCGGGGAGCTGTTTTTT
CASSVRSFSTGELFF
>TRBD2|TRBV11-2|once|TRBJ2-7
TGTGCCAGCAGCTTAAACACGGGGGGGTTGGGTGAGCAGTACTTC
CASSLNTGGLGEQYF
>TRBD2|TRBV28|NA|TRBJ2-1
TGTGCCAGCAGCCCGAATAGCGGGAGAAATAGAGCCTACAATGAGCAGTTCTTC
CASSPNSGRNRAYNEQFF
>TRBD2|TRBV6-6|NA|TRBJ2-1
TGTGCCAGCAGTTCCAGGACTAGCGGGGTTACCAATGAGCAGTTCTTC
CASSSRTSGVTNEQFF
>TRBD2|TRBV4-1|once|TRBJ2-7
TGCGCCAGCAGCCCCCCCGGGCGGGAGGGCGAGCAGTACTTC
CASSPPGREGEQYF
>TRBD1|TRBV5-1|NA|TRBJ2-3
TGCGCCAGCAGCCCCGGACAGGCTACGGCCACAGATACGCAGTATTTT
CASSPGQATATDTQYF
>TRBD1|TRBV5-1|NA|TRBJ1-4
TGCGCCAGCGCTCTACAGGGGAATGAAAAACTGTTTTTT
CASALQGNEKLFF
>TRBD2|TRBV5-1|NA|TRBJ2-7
TGCGCCAGCAGCAACGGACTAGCGGGAGGGCCGCACGAGCAGTACTTC
CASSNGLAGGPHEQYF
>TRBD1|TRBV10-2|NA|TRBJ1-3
TGCGCCACAGGGGGAGGCGGACGGCCCTCTGGAAACACCATATATTTT
CATGGGGRPSGNTIYF
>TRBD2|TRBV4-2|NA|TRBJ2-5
TGTGCCAGCAGCCAAGAGGGTCCTAGCGGGGCGGTTTGGGAGACCCAGTACTTC
CASSQEGPSGAVWETQYF
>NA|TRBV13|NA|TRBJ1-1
TGTGCCAGCAGCTCCAGCTTAGGGGGAGCGGGCCTCAGAAACACTGAAGCTTTCTTT
CASSSSLGGAGLRNTEAFF
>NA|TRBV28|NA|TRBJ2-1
TGTGCCAGCACCCCGGCCGTCGGACCGATCTCCTACAATGAGCAGTTCTTC
CASTPAVGPISYNEQFF
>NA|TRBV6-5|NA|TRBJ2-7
TGTGCCAGCACCACCCTAGGACAGTTAAGCGAGCAGTACTTC
CASTTLGQLSEQYF
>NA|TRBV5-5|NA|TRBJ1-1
TGTGCCAGCAGCCCTCCGGGGACACTAAACACTGAAGCTTTCTTT
CASSPPGTLNTEAFF